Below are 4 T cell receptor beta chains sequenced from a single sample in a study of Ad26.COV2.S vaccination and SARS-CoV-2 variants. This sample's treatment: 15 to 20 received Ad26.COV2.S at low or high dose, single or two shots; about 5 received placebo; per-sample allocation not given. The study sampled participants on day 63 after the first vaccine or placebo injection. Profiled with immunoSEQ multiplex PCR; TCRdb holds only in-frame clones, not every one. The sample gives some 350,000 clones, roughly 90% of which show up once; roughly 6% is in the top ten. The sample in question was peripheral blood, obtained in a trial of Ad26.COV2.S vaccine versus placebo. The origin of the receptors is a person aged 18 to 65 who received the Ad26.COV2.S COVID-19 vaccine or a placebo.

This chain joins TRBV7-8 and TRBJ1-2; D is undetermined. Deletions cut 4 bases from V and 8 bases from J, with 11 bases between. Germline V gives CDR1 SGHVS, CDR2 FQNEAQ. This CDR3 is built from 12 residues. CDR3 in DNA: TGTGCCAGCAGCTCCCTAAGGTTAGGCTACACCTTC. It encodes CASSSLRLGYTF. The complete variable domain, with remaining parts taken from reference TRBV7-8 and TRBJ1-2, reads GAGVSQSPRYKVAKRGQDVALRCDPISGHVSLFWYQQALGQGPEFLTYFQNEAQLDKSGLPSDRFFAERPEGSVSTLKIQRTQQEDSAVYLCASSSLRLGYTFGSGTRLTVV.

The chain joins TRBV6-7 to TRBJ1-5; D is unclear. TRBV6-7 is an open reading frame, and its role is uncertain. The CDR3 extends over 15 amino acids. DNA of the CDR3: TGTGAGAATCGCGGGAGGCTCTTATGCAATCAGCCCCAGCATTTT. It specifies CENRGRLLCNQPQHF.

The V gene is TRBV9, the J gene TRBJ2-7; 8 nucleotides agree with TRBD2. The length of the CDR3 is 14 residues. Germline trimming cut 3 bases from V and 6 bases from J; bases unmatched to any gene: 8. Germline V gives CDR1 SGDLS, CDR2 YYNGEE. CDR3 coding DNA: TGTGCCAGCAGCGAAACTGGACTAGCCATCGAGCAGTACTTC. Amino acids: CASSETGLAIEQYF.

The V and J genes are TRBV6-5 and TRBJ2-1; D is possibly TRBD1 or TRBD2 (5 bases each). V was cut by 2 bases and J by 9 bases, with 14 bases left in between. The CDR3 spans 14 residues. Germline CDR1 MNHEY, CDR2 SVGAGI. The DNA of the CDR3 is TGTGCCAGCAGTTACCTAGGCAGGGCGGGTGAGCAGTTCTTC. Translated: CASSYLGRAGEQFF.